This T cell receptor beta chain was profiled in a study of cytomegalovirus exposure and HLA in healthy donors. In the study overall: The roughly 700 first-cohort repertoires shared a platform with the approximately 110 validation repertoires, as reported in a later analysis. Study outcomes and limitations: In vitro data verified three CMV-associated chains as specific for CMV antigens. The authors enumerated over 150 TCR beta chains as linked to cytomegalovirus. Both high specificity and high sensitivity reportedly marked the classifier's diagnosis of cytomegalovirus status.

The assay was immunoSEQ multiplex PCR, and TCRdb's table has in-frame clones only and misses some. The table includes about 200,000 clones, around four fifths detected once. There are 15 residues in the CDR3. Germline V gene sequence: CDR1 MNHNS, CDR2 SASEGT. V was clipped by 6 bases and J by 3 bases; unmatched bases: 9. Remarks on this clone: The antigen is not known.

Sequenced: PBMCs. The chain couples TRBV6-1 to TRBJ2-7; TRBD2 agrees at 9 bases. This clonotype was sampled from a woman aged 18-35 years in good health and CMV-seronegative. The CDR3 region is CASSRTRRGGYEQYF. CDR3 coding DNA: TGTGCCAGCAGCCGTACTAGGCGGGGGGGCTACGAGCAGTACTTC.